One and the same sample provided the 15 T cell receptor beta chains below, sequenced in a study of cytomegalovirus exposure and HLA in healthy donors. The protocol was immunoSEQ multiplex PCR, while the TCRdb copy is restricted to in-frame clones and leaves out a portion. This sample has around 180,000 clones, with about 84% found just once. Source material: PBMCs. The receptors originated from a woman between 18 and 29 years old in good health and CMV-seronegative.

The chain carries TRBV20-1 and TRBJ2-7; TRBD1 might be the D (5 bases). The ends were cut back, 6 bases at V and 0 bases at J, with 6 bases in the middle. Per the germline V gene, CDR1 is DFQATT and CDR2 is SNEGSKA (reference sequence). The CDR3 contains 11 residues. In DNA, the CDR3 is TGCAGTGCCAGGGCCTCCTACGAGCAGTACTTC. The encoded protein is CSARASYEQYF.

The rearrangement links TRBV6-6 to TRBJ1-1; D remains unclear. Germline CDR1 reads MNHNY; CDR2 reads SVGAGI (reference sequence). The V end lost 7 bases, the J end lost 5 bases, and 8 bases lay between the germline ends. This CDR3 contains 11 residues. Here the CDR3 reads CASTYGTEAFF. The DNA for the CDR3 is TGTGCCAGCACCTACGGGACTGAAGCTTTCTTT.

In DNA form, the CDR3 reads TGTGCCAGCAGCTTGGGGCCAGGGATCAACACTGAAGCTTTCTTT. This gives the protein CASSLGPGINTEAFF. This chain connects TRBV5-4 to TRBJ1-1; possible D gene TRBD1, 5 bases. CDR1 SGHNT and CDR2 YYREEE come from the germline V gene (reference sequence). There are 15 residues in the CDR3. The V and J ends lost 0 bases and 2 bases respectively, with 11 bases between them. Filled out from reference TRBV5-4 and TRBJ1-1, the complete variable domain reads ETGVTQSPTHLIKTRGQQVTLRCSSQSGHNTVSWYQQALGQGPQFIFQYYREEENGRGNFPPRFSGLQFPNYSSELNVNALELDDSALYLCASSLGPGINTEAFFGQGTRLTVV.

This sequence joins TRBV11-2 and TRBJ1-2; D not resolved. Per germline, CDR1 SGHAT and CDR2 FQNNGV. V dropped 0 bases and J dropped 8 bases, with 4 bases sitting between them. CDR3 length equals 11 residues. The DNA for the CDR3 is TGTGCCAGCAGCTTAGAAGAGGGCTACACCTTC. It codes for CASSLEEGYTF.

The count of this clone is one. The chain uses TRBV5-1 and TRBJ1-1; D is ambiguous. The CDR3 runs 14 residues. Germline CDR1 is SGHRS and CDR2 is YFSETQ. Deletions cut 2 bases from V and 2 bases from J, with 10 bases between. The CDR3 DNA reads TGCGCCAGCAGCTTTGGTCAGGCCAACACTGAAGCTTTCTTT. It yields the protein CASSFGQANTEAFF.

The V gene is TRBV4-1, the J gene TRBJ1-1; D remains ambiguous. Germline CDR1 and CDR2: MGHRA and YSYEKL. The CDR3 is made up of 15 amino acids. Trimming cost V 0 bases and J 10 bases, with 18 bases left between them. The CDR3 nucleotides are TGCGCCAGCAGCCAAGACAATCTAATCCAGAGCGGAGCTTTCTTT. Amino acid sequence: CASSQDNLIQSGAFF.

V usage is TRBV5-1 and J usage is TRBJ1-4, with a possible D match to TRBD1 (5 bases). V was shortened by 4 bases and J by 4 bases, with 20 bases between the two germline ends. This CDR3 region has 17 residues. The germline V gene has CDR1 SGHRS and CDR2 YFSETQ. The CDR3 spells CASSPRSGDGINEKLFF. The CDR3 DNA reads as TGCGCCAGCAGCCCCCGTTCGGGGGATGGGATTAATGAAAAACTGTTTTTT.

The chain links TRBV5-4 to TRBJ2-7; 10 positions match TRBD1. Germline CDR1 and CDR2: SGHNT and YYREEE (reference sequence). This CDR3 contains 14 residues. J lost 2 bases, V lost 3 bases, and 2 bases had no gene match. The DNA for the CDR3 is TGTGCCAGCAGCTCGACAGGGGGCCCCTACGAGCAGTACTTC. It encodes CASSSTGGPYEQYF.

The chain uses TRBV6-6 and TRBJ1-2; no definite D call. Trimming cost V 5 bases and J 2 bases, with 9 bases left between them. The CDR3 spans 13 residues. The germline V gene has CDR1 MNHNY and CDR2 SVGAGI (reference sequence). Here the CDR3 reads CASSPGDNYGYTF. CDR3 bases: TGTGCCAGCAGTCCCGGAGACAACTATGGCTACACCTTC.

Here the CDR3 reads CASSPLGSGGEETQYF. The DNA for the CDR3 is TGTGCCAGCTCACCACTAGGTAGCGGGGGTGAAGAGACCCAGTACTTC. The chain has TRBV18 and TRBJ2-5, with TRBD2 matching over 9 bases. The CDR3 consists of 16 residues. Germline V gene lookup returns CDR1 KGHSH and CDR2 LQKENI. V shed 1 base, J shed 3 bases, and the junction held 6 bases outside the gene matches. The variable domain in full, completed from reference TRBV18 and TRBJ2-5, reads NAGVMQNPRHLVRRRGQEARLRCSPMKGHSHVYWYRQLPEEGLKFMVYLQKENIIDESGMPKERFSAEFPKEGPSILRIQQVVRGDSAAYFCASSPLGSGGEETQYFGPGTRLLVL.

V and J are TRBV19 and TRBJ1-2; D gene ambiguous. The germline V and J ends were trimmed by 3 bases and 1 base, with 6 bases remaining between them. This CDR3 comprises 13 residues. Looked up from germline, CDR1 is LNHDA and CDR2 is SQIVND (reference sequence). Here the CDR3 reads CASSIGVNYGYTF. Here the CDR3 DNA reads TGTGCCAGTAGTATCGGGGTTAACTATGGCTACACCTTC. Supplemented by reference TRBV19 and TRBJ1-2, the full variable domain reads DGGITQSPKYLFRKEGQNVTLSCEQNLNHDAMYWYRQDPGQGLRLIYYSQIVNDFQKGDIAEGYSVSREKKESFPLTVTSAQKNPTAFYLCASSIGVNYGYTFGSGTRLTVV.

The chain recombines TRBV15 with TRBJ1-1; no clear D. Deletions cut 5 bases from V and 1 base from J, with 11 bases between. Per germline, CDR1 LNHNV and CDR2 YYDKDF (reference sequence). The CDR3 has 14 amino acids. The CDR3 DNA follows: TGTGCCACCAGCCGCCGGGAGTGGAACACTGAAGCTTTCTTT. Protein: CATSRREWNTEAFF.

The V call is TRBV7-9, the J call TRBJ1-2; 9 nucleotides agree with TRBD1. V lost 4 bases to trimming and J lost 4 bases; unmatched junction nucleotides: 4. Germline assignment: CDR1 SEHNR and CDR2 FQNEAQ (reference sequence). This CDR3 contains 14 residues. The CDR3 sequence: CASSSQGASYGYTF. CDR3 coding DNA: TGTGCCAGCAGCTCACAGGGGGCCAGCTATGGCTACACCTTC. The whole variable domain, filled in from reference TRBV7-9 and TRBJ1-2, reads DTGVSQNPRHKITKRGQNVTFRCDPISEHNRLYWYRQTLGQGPEFLTYFQNEAQLEKSRLLSDRFSAERPKGSFSTLEIQRTEQGDSAMYLCASSSQGASYGYTFGSGTRLTVV.

CDR3 protein: CASSELAGARSYEQYF. The CDR3 DNA reads as TGTGCCAGCAGTGAACTAGCGGGTGCAAGATCCTACGAGCAGTACTTC. The V gene is TRBV2, the J gene TRBJ2-7, with 8 bases that match TRBD2. From germline, CDR1 is SNHLY and CDR2 FYNNEI. CDR3 length equals 16 residues. Trimming removed 2 bases from V and 1 base from J; junction bases left unmatched: 7.

The chain has TRBV11-2 and TRBJ2-7, with TRBD2 identical over 10 bases. The junction had 3 bases not matched to a gene; V was cut back by 2 bases and J by 2 bases. Germline V gene data show CDR1 as SGHAT and CDR2 as FQNNGV. This CDR3 is built from 15 residues. CDR3 sequence: CASSLNLAGAYEQYF. The CDR3 DNA reads TGTGCCAGCAGCTTAAACCTAGCGGGGGCCTACGAGCAGTACTTC.